The T cell receptor beta chain under discussion was sequenced for a study of cytomegalovirus exposure and HLA in healthy donors. Study-wide background: A prior analysis found roughly 100 million unique TCR beta sequences from 150 million to 200 million T cells.

The PCR employed 60 Vbeta primers together with 13 Jbeta primers. Method: immunoSEQ multiplex PCR; TCRdb's copy keeps in-frame clones and lacks some. The sample has 120,000 to 150,000 clones, 65% to 80% seen once. General observations from the study: Listed as cytomegalovirus-associated were over 150 TCR beta chains. Reportedly, HLA-A and HLA-B alleles of most subjects were accurately predicted from TCR beta. Indistinguishability led to the exclusion of some V segments, TRBV6-2 and TRBV6-3 included.

As for this clone: What it binds is unknown.

CDR3 length equals 15 residues. The germline gives CDR1 SGHAT, CDR2 FQNNGV. Trimming removed 4 bases from V and 2 bases from J, with 11 bases in between. This chain links TRBV11-2 with TRBJ1-4; TRBD1 is a possible D gene (6 bases). Sequencing was performed on PBMCs. This TCR was sampled from a woman in her forties or fifties in good health and CMV-seropositive. The CDR3 sequence is CASSYLTGTNEKLFF. CDR3 coding DNA: TGTGCCAGCAGCTACCTCACAGGGACTAATGAAAAACTGTTTTTT.